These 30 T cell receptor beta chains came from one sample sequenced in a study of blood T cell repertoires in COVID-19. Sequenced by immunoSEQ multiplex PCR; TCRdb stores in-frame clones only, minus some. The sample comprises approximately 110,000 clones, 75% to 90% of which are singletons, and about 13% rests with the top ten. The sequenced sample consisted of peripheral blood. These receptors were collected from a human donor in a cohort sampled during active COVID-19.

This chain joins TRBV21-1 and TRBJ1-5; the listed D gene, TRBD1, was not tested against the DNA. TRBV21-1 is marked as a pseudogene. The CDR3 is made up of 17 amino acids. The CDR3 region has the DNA TGTGCCAGCAGCAATCGGCAGACAGATCCGATGTGTCAGCCCCAGCATTTT. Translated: CASSNRQTDPMCQPQHF.

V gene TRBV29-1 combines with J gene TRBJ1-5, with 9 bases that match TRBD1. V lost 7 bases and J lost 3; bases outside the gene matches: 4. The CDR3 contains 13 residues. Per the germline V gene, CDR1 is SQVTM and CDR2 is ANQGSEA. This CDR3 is CSAGQGLNQPQHF. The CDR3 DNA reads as TGCAGCGCGGGACAGGGTCTCAATCAGCCCCAGCATTTT.

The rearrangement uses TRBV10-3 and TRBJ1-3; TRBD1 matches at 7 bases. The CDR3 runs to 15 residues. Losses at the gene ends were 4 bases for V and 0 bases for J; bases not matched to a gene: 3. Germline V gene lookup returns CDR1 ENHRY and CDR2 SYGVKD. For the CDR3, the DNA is TGTGCCATCAGTGCGGGACAGTTCTCTGGAAACACCATATATTTT. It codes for CAISAGQFSGNTIYF.

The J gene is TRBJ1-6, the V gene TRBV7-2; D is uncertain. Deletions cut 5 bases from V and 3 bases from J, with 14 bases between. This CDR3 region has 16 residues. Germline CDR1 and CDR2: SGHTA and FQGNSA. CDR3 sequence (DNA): TGTGCCAGCAGCCAGCGGAAGAACGTCTATAATTCACCCCTCCACTTT. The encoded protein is CASSQRKNVYNSPLHF.

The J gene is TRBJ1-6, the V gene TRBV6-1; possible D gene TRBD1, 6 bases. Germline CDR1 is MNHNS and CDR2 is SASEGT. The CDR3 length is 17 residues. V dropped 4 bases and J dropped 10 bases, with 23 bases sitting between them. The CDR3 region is CASSAFKSGHQPSPLHF. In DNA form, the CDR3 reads TGTGCCAGCAGTGCATTTAAGTCGGGACACCAGCCGTCACCCCTCCACTTT.

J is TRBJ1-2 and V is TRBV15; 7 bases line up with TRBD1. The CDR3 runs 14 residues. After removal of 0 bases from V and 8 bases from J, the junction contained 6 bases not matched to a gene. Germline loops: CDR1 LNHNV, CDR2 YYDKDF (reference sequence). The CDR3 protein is CATSRDRGTEGYTF. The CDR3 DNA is TGTGCCACCAGCAGAGATCGGGGGACAGAAGGCTACACCTTC.

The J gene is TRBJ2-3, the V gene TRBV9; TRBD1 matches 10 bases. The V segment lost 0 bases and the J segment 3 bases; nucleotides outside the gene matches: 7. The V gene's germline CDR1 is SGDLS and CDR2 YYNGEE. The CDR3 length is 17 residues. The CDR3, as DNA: TGTGCCAGCAGCGTAGGTGGGGGGACAGGGGTAACAGATACGCAGTATTTT. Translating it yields CASSVGGGTGVTDTQYF.

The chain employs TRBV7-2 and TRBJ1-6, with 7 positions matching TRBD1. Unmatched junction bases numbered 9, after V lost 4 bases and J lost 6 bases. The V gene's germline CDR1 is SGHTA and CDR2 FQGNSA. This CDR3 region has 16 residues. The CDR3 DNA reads TGTGCCAGCAGCTCCACAGGGGTGGGGGGTAATTCACCCCTCCACTTT. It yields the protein CASSSTGVGGNSPLHF.

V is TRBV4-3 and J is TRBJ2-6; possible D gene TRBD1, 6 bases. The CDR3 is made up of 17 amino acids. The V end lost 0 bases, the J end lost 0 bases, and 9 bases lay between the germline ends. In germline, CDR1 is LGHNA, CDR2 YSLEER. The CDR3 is CASSQDTGSSGANVLTF. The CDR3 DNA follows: TGCGCCAGCAGCCAAGATACAGGGAGCTCTGGGGCCAACGTCCTGACTTTC.

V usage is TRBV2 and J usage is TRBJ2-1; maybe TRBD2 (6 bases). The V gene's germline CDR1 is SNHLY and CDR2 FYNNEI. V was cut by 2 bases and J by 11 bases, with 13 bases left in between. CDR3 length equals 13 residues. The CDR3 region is CASSEIVGGKQFF. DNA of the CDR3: TGTGCCAGCAGTGAAATAGTTGGGGGGAAGCAGTTCTTC.

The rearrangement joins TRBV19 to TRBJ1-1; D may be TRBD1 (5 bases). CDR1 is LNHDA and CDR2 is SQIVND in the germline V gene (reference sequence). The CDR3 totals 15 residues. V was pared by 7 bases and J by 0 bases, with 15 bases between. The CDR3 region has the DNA TGTGCCAGTAAACGGGGGGGAGCGGTGAACACTGAAGCTTTCTTT. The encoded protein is CASKRGGAVNTEAFF.

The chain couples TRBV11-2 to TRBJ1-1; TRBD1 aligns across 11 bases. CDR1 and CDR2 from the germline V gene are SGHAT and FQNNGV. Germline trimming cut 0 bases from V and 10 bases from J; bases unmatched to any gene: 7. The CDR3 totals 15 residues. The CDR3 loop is CASSLDIPDRGPAFF. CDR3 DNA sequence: TGTGCCAGCAGCTTAGATATCCCGGACAGGGGGCCAGCTTTCTTT. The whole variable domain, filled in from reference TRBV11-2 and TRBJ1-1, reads EAGVAQSPRYKIIEKRQSVAFWCNPISGHATLYWYQQILGQGPKLLIQFQNNGVVDDSQLPKDRFSAERLKGVDSTLKIQPAKLEDSAVYLCASSLDIPDRGPAFFGQGTRLTVV.

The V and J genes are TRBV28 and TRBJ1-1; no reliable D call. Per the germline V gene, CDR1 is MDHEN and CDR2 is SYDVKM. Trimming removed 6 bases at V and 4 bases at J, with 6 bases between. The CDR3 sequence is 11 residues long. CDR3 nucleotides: TGTGCCAGCAGCTACTTCACTGAAGCTTTCTTT. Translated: CASSYFTEAFF. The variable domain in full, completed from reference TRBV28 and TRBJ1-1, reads DVKVTQSSRYLVKRTGEKVFLECVQDMDHENMFWYRQDPGLGLRLIYFSYDVKMKEKGDIPEGYSVSREKKERFSLILESASTNQTSMYLCASSYFTEAFFGQGTRLTVV.

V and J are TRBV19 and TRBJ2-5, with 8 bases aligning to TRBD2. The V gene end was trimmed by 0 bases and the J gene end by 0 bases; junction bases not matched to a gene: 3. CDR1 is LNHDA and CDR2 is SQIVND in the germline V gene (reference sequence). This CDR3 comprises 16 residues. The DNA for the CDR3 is TGTGCCAGTAGTATAGAAGTAGCGGGGTACCAAGAGACCCAGTACTTC. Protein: CASSIEVAGYQETQYF.

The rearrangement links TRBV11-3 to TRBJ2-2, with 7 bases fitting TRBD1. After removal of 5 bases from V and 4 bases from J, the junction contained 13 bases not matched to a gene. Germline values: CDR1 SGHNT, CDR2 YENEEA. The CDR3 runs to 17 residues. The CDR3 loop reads CASSTPTGYFGTGELFF. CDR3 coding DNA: TGTGCCAGCAGCACCCCGACAGGGTACTTCGGCACCGGGGAGCTGTTTTTT. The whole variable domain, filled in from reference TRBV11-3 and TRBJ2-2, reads EAGVVQSPRYKIIEKKQPVAFWCNPISGHNTLYWYLQNLGQGPELLIRYENEEAVDDSQLPKDRFSAERLKGVDSTLKIQPAELGDSAVYLCASSTPTGYFGTGELFFGEGSRLTVL.

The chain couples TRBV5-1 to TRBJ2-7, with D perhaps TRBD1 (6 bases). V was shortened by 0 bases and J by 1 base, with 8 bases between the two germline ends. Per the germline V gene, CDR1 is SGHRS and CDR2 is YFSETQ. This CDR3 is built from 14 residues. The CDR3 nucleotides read TGCGCCAGCAGCTTGGGAGGGGGTTCCTACGAGCAGTACTTC. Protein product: CASSLGGGSYEQYF.

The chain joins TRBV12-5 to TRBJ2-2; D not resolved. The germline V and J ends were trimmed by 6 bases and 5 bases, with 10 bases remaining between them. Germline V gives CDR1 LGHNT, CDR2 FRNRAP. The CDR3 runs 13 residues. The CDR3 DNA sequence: TGTGCTAGTGGCCGTGACGGGACCGGGGAGCTGTTTTTT. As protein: CASGRDGTGELFF.

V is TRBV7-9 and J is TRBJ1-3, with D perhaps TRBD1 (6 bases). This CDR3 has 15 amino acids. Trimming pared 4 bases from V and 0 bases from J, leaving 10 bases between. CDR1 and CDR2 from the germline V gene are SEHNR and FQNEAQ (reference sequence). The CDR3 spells CASSSGDPSGNTIYF. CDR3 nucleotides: TGTGCCAGCAGCTCAGGGGACCCCTCTGGAAACACCATATATTTT.

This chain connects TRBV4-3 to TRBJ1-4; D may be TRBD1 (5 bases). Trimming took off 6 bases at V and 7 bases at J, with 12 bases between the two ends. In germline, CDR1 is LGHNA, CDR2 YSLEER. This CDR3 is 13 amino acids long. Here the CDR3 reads CASRDSAAEKLFF. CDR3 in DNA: TGCGCCAGCAGAGACAGCGCCGCTGAAAAACTGTTTTTT.

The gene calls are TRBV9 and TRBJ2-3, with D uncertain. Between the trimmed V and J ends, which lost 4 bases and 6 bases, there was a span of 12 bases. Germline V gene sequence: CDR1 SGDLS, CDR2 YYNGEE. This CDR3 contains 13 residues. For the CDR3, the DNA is TGTGCCAGCAGCCCCCCGCGGAAGGATACGCAGTATTTT. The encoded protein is CASSPPRKDTQYF.

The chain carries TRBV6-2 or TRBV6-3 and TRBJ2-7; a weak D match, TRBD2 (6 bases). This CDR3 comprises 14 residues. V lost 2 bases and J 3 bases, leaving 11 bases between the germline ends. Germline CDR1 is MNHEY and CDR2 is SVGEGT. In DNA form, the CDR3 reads TGTGCCAGCAGTTACGGCGGGGACCTCTACGAGCAGTACTTC. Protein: CASSYGGDLYEQYF.

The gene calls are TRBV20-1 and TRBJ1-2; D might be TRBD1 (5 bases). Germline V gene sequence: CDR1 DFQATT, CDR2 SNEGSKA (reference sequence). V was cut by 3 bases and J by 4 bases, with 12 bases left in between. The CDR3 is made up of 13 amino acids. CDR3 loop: CSASLEGSYGYTF. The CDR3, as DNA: TGCAGTGCTAGTCTGGAGGGGAGCTATGGCTACACCTTC.

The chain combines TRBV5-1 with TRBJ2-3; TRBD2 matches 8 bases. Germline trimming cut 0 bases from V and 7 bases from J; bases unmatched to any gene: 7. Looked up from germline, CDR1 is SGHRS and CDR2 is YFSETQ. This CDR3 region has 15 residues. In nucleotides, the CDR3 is TGCGCCAGCAGCTTGGCCGGGGGGGCCGCAAATACGCAGTATTTT. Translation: CASSLAGGAANTQYF.

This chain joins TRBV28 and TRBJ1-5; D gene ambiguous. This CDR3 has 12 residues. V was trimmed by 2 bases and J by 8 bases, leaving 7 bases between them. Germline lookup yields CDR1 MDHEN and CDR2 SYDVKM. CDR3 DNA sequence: TGTGCCAGCAGTTTAGAGGGTAAGCCCCAGCATTTT. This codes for CASSLEGKPQHF.

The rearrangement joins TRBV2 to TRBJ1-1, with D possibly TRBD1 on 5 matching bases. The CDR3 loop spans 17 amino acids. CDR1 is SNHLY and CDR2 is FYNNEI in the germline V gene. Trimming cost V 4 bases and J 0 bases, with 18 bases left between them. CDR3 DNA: TGTGCCAGCAGTGTGGCTGAACAGGCGGACCTGAACACTGAAGCTTTCTTT. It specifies CASSVAEQADLNTEAFF. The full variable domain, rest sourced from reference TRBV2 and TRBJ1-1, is EPEVTQTPSHQVTQMGQEVILRCVPISNHLYFYWYRQILGQKVEFLVSFYNNEISEKSEIFDDQFSVERPDGSNFTLKIRSTKLEDSAMYFCASSVAEQADLNTEAFFGQGTRLTVV.

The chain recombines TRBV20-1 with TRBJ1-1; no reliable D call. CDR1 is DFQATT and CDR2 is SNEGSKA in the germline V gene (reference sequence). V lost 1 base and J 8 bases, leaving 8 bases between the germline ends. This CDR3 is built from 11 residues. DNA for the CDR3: TGCAGTGCTAGAGCCTCTCAGGAAGCTTTCTTT. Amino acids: CSARASQEAFF.

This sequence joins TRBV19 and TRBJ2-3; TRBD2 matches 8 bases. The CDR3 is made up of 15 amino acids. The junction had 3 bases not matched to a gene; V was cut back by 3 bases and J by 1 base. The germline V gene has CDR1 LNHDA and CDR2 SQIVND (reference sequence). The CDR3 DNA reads TGTGCCAGTAGTATTGCGGGGGGAGGCACAGATACGCAGTATTTT. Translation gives CASSIAGGGTDTQYF.

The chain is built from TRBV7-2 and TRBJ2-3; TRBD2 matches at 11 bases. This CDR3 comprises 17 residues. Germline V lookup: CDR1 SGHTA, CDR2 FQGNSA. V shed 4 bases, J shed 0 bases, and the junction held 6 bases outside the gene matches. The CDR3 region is CASSWIAGGVSTDTQYF. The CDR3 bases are TGTGCCAGCAGCTGGATAGCGGGGGGGGTTAGCACAGATACGCAGTATTTT. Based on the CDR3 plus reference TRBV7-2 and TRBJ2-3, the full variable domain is GAGVSQSPSNKVTEKGKDVELRCDPISGHTALYWYRQSLGQGLEFLIYFQGNSAPDKSGLPSDRFSAERTGGSVSTLTIQRTQQEDSAVYLCASSWIAGGVSTDTQYFGPGTRLTVL.

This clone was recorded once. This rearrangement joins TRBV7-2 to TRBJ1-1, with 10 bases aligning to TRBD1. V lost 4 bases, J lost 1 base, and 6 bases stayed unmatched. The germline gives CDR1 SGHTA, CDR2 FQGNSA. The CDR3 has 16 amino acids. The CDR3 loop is CASSYVRDRGNTEAFF. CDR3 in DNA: TGTGCCAGCAGCTACGTAAGGGACAGGGGGAACACTGAAGCTTTCTTT.

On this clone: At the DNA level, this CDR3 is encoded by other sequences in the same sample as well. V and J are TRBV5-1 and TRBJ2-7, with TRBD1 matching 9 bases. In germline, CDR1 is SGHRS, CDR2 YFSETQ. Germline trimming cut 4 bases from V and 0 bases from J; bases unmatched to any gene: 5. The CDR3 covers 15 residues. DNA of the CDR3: TGCGCCAGCAGCCCTGGACAGGGGAGCTCCTACGAGCAGTACTTC. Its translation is CASSPGQGSSYEQYF.